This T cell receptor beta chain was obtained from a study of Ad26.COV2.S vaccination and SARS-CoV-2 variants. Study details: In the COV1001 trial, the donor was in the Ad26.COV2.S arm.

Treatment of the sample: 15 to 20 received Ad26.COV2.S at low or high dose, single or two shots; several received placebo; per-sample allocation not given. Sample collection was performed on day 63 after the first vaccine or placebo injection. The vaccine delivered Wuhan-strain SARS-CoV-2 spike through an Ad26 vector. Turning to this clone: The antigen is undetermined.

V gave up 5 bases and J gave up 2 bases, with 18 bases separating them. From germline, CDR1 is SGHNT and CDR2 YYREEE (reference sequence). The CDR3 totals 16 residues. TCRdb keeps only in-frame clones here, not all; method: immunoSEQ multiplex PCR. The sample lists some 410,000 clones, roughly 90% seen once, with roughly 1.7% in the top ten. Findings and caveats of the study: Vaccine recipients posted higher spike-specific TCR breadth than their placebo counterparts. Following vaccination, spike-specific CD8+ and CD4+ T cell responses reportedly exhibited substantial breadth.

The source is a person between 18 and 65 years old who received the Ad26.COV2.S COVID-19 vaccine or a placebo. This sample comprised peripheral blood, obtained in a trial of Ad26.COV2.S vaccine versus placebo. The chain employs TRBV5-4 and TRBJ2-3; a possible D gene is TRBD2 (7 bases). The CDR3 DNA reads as TGTGCCAGCAGACCCCGAAGGGGGGGAGACACAGATACGCAGTATTTT. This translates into CASRPRRGGDTDTQYF.